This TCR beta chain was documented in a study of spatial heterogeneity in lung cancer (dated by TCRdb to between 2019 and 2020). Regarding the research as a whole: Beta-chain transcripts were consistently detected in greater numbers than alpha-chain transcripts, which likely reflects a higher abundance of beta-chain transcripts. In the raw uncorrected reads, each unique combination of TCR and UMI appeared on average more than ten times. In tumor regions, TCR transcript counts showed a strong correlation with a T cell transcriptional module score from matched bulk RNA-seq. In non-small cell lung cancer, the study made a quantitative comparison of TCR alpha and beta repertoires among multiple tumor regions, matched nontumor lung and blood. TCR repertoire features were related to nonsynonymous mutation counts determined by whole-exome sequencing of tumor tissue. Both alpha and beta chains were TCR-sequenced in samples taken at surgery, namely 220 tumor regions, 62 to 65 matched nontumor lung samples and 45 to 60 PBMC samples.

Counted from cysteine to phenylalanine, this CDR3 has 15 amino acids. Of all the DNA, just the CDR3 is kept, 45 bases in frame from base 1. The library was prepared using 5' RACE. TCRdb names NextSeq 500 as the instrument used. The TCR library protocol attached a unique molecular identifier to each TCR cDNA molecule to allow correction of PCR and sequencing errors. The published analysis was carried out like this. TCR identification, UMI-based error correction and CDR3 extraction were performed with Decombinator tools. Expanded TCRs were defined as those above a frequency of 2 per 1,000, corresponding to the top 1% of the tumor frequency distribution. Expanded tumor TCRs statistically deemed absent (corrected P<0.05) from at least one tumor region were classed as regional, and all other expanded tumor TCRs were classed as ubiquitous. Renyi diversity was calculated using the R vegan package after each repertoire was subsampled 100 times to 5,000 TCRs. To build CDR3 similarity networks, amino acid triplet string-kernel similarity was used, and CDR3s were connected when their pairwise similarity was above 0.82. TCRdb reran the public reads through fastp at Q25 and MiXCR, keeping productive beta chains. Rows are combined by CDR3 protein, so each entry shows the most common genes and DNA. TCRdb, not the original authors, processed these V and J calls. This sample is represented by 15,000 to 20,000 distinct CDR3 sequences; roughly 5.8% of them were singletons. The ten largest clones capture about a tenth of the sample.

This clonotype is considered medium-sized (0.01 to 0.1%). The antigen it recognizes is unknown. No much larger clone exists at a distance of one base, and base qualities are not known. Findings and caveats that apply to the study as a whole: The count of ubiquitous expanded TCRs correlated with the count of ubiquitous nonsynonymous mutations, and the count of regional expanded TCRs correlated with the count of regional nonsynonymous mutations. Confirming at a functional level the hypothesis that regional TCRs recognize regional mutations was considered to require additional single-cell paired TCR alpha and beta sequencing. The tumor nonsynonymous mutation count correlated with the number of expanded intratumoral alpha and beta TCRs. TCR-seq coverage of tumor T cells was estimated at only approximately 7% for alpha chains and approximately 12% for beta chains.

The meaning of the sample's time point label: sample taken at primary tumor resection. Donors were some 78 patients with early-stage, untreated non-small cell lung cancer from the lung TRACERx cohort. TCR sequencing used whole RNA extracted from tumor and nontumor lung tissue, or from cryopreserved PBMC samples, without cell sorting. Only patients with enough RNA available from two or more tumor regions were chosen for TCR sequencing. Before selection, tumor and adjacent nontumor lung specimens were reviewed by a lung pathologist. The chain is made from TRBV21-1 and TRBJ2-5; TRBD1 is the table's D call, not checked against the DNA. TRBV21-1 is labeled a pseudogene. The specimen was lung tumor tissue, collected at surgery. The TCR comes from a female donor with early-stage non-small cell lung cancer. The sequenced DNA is TGTGCCAGCAGCAAAGTACGACAGGGGCGGGAGACCCAGTACTTC. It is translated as CASSKVRQGRETQYF.